The clone carrying this T cell receptor (beta chain) was found once. Its specificity is not known. This sample was included in a study of Ad26.COV2.S vaccination and SARS-CoV-2 variants. Whole-study context: Donor allocation was to the COV1001 Ad26.COV2.S trial arm.

Indicated treatment: 19 received Ad26.COV2.S at low or high dose, single or two shots; 5 received placebo; per-sample allocation not given. Material that was analyzed had been drawn on day 63 after the first vaccine or placebo injection. An Ad26 vector carrying the Wuhan-strain SARS-CoV-2 spike served as the vaccine. Germline V lookup: CDR1 LNHDA, CDR2 SQIVND (reference sequence). This CDR3 spans 12 amino acids. Deletions cut 1 base from V and 3 bases from J, with 3 bases between. Profiled with immunoSEQ multiplex PCR; TCRdb holds only in-frame clones, not every one. The data contain a few hundred thousand clones, around 86% of them singletons. Notes on the study in general: Breadth and depth estimates from TCRs may understate total T cell responses. Ad26.COV2.S recipients had broader spike-specific TCRs (P = 0.0014).

This TCR derives from a person between 18 and 59 years old who received the Ad26.COV2.S COVID-19 vaccine or a placebo. The sample was peripheral blood, taken in a trial of Ad26.COV2.S vaccine versus placebo. The chain recombines TRBV19 with TRBJ1-2; no clear D. Written as DNA, the CDR3 is TGTGCCAGTAGTATAGGGGACTATGGCTACACCTTC. It translates to CASSIGDYGYTF.